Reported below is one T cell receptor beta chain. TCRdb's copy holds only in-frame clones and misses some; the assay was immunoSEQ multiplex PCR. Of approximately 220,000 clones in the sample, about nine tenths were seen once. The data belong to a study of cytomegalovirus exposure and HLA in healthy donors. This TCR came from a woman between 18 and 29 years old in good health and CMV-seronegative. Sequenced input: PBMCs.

The CDR3 bases are TGTGCCAGCCGGTCGCGGCGGGAGAACCGCGATACGCAGTATTTT. This sequence encodes CASRSRRENRDTQYF. The chain is built from TRBV19 and TRBJ2-3, with 7 bases matching TRBD2. Unmatched junction bases numbered 15, after V lost 9 bases and J lost 6 bases. Per germline, CDR1 LNHDA and CDR2 SQIVND (reference sequence). The CDR3 spans 15 residues.